This entry features one T cell receptor (beta chain) sequence. Only a few counts were recorded for this clonotype. Its antigen remains unidentified. Base qualities are missing; no much larger clone stands one base away. The TCR beta CDR3 regions were amplified from the RNA transcripts. A first-round RT-PCR of the TCR CDR3 used the HTBI primer set with the Qiagen OneStep RT-PCR kit. Libraries were constructed in a second round of multiplex PCR, after which size selection and purification were carried out. Sequencing of the libraries was done on an Illumina HiSeq2000 using paired-end 100 bp reads. The authors' pipeline ran thus. SOAPnuke was used to process the raw data, with reads discarded if the reads contained adapters or uncalled bases, had a mean Phred below 15, or lacked an exact constant-primer or identifier match. COPE v1.2.5 was used to merge the high-quality paired reads, and each unique nucleotide sequence was defined as a clonotype. MiTCR v1.1 was used to align the clonotypes against IMGT TRBV, TRBD and TRBJ reference segments. Only V-J combinations with frequency above 0.0001, covering about 99% of repertoires, were analysed. The TCS score was defined as the ratio of F50 (clonal expansion) to E x V (chaos), calculated using BLOSUM62-based TCRdist between CDR3 peptides within each V-J. Welch's t-statistics and random forest reduced 450 to 600 V-J features to under 15, which were used in a naive Bayes classifier (R e1071). In-frame beta chains were kept once TCRdb had trimmed the public reads at Q25 with fastp and called clones with MiXCR. Every CDR3 protein is listed once, alongside the most common genes and DNA of its rows. These V and J calls originate from TCRdb's pipeline instead of the authors' own analysis. Here the sample has fewer than 450,000 distinct CDR3 sequences; roughly 18% occur a single time. Around two fifths of the sample is in the top ten clones.

The sample belongs to a study of T cells in Graves' hyperthyroidism and ophthalmopathy (dated by TCRdb to about 2019). Regarding the research as a whole: Peripheral blood was sampled at the time of initial diagnosis, prior to any treatment. For training and testing, the 80 to 100 patients in the discovery cohort were randomly divided in a 7:3 ratio. TCR V-J signatures able to tell the groups apart were searched for in a discovery cohort of 90 to 100 patients, of whom over 40 had Graves' ophthalmopathy and under 65 had stable Graves' hyperthyroidism. After sampling, hyperthyroidism patients received methimazole starting at 30 mg daily, and ophthalmopathy patients received high-dose intravenous methylprednisolone. Whether ophthalmopathy could be predicted prospectively was tested in an independent validation cohort made up of some 20 hyperthyroidism patients plus 17 patients who later progressed to ophthalmopathy. According to the paper, TCR Vbeta CDR3 sequencing was carried out on more than 120 peripheral blood samples, which came from 40 to 45 ophthalmopathy, under 85 hyperthyroidism and roughly 17 progressor patients. The study also compared thyroid tissue and blood T-cell repertoires from several Graves' hyperthyroidism patients.

Study-wide conclusions, independent of this receptor: Blood samples also contained most of the expanded thyroid clonotypes (frequency above 0.001), which suggests that blood repertoires may reflect thyroid immune responses. Sample size was not statistically predetermined, and investigators were not blinded to group allocation. A 13 V-J signature model separated ophthalmopathy from stable hyperthyroidism, with around 88% sensitivity and approximately 81% specificity in cross-validation and 80%/75% in testing. In validation, the model predicted progression to ophthalmopathy a median of 6.5 months before onset, with about 70% sensitivity and 72.22% specificity.

The CDR3 measures 17 amino acids from cysteine to phenylalanine. CDR3 DNA only is kept here, 51 bases in frame from base 1. V is clipped by 6 bases and J by 3 bases, and the sequence between their germline boundaries is 18 bases long. According to the germline V gene, CDR1 reads ENHRY and CDR2 reads SYGVKD. Ophthalmopathy patients had moderately to severely active disease, with a Clinical Activity Score of 3 or more, a NOSPECS grade of 4 or more, and a disease duration of less than 3 months. Exclusion was applied to patients with uncontrolled infections, other autoimmune diseases, pregnancy or lactation. Diagnoses relied on clinical symptoms, serum thyroxine and TRAb, thyroid ultrasound and orbital computed tomography. PBMCs were isolated from 7.5 to 10 ml of fresh peripheral blood by Ficoll-Paque density gradient centrifugation. Total RNA was extracted with Trizol reagent, and quality was checked on an Agilent 2100 Bioanalyzer.

The chain is made from TRBV10-3 and TRBJ2-6; a tentative D call is TRBD1 (6 bases match). The TCR sequence derives from a man between 18 and 35 years old with Graves' ophthalmopathy. Sequencing used blood. CDR3 region: CAISGQSPDGGANVLTF. The nucleotides are TGTGCCATCAGCGGACAGTCCCCGGACGGTGGGGCCAACGTCCTGACTTTC.